This record concerns one T cell receptor beta chain sequence. The clone's antigen remains unknown. No qualities accompany the bases; no much larger clone lies one base away. The data originate from a study of blood T cell repertoires in COVID-19 (TCRdb year 2020). A note on the overall study: Samples from collaborators originated in the United States, Italy and Spain and spanned both the acute and convalescent phases of COVID-19. A de-identified subject ID, COVID-19 status, age in years and sex were almost always included in the sample metadata. The material from the prospective study consisted of cDNA or gDNA derived from T cells, B-cell-depleted T cells, or PBMCs. The samples were drawn from two sources: the first 160 participants of the ongoing ImmuneRACE study, and fewer than 1,500 subjects contributed by 6 global collaborators. Where available, HLA class I and class II types were taken from metadata supplied by the sample provider and were not determined by assay-based typing. The repertoires were released in a freely available public database meant as a resource for research on the immune response to SARS-CoV-2. Subjects who had been exposed to COVID-19, were actively infected with it, or had recovered from it provided the deeply sampled blood TCRbeta repertoires that made up the dataset. Overall study results and their limits: How much clinical and demographic metadata was included differed by source and by participant, and the metadata was provided uncurated.

At one collaborating source in Seattle, patients were enrolled during active infection and were followed longitudinally through the course of disease. The collaborating institutions used their own protocols to collect whole blood in K2EDTA tubes. For TCRbeta analysis, collaborators shipped samples as frozen whole blood, isolated PBMCs, or DNA extracted from either of those sample types. CDR1 SGHVS and CDR2 FQNEAQ were looked up in the germline V gene. From the cysteine up to the phenylalanine, the CDR3 has a length of 14 residues. The only DNA kept is the CDR3, 42 bases in frame from the first base. Cut back by 5 bases and 2 bases, the V and J ends lie 10 bases apart. TCRbeta CDR3 regions were amplified from genomic DNA by means of the immunoSEQ Assay, a bias-controlled multiplex PCR. As for the authors' bioinformatics: The number of nucleated cells in each sample was estimated by amplification of reference gene primers within the assay. To quantify the absolute abundance of each unique TCRbeta CDR3 rearrangement, sequence reads were collapsed and filtered. For each sample, productive Simpson clonality was calculated by taking the square root of Simpson's diversity index across productive rearrangements. TCRdb holds this immuneACCESS table with in-frame rearrangements only. Some clones are missing; in checked studies, unresolved V genes explain under half, and the rest has no known cause. V and J calls and clone size are given by that table; D and trimming were obtained from the DNA. Within this sample are approximately 300,000 clones, with about 90% of them counted one time only. The top ten clonotypes cover 6.3% of the sample.

This clonotype was sampled from a woman in her 50s with COVID-19, enrolled during active disease. This chain joins TRBV7-8 to TRBJ2-1; a tentative D call is TRBD2 (6 bases match). Sequencing was carried out using peripheral blood. The CDR3: CASSPGTAYNEQFF. The bases are TGTGCCAGCAGCCCCGGGACTGCCTACAATGAGCAGTTCTTC. Reference TRBV7-8 and TRBJ2-1 proteins supply the regions before and after the CDR3; the full variable domain is: GAGVSQSPRYKVAKRGQDVALRCDPISGHVSLFWYQQALGQGPEFLTYFQNEAQLDKSGLPSDRFFAERPEGSVSTLKIQRTQQEDSAVYLCASSPGTAYNEQFFGPGTRLTVL.